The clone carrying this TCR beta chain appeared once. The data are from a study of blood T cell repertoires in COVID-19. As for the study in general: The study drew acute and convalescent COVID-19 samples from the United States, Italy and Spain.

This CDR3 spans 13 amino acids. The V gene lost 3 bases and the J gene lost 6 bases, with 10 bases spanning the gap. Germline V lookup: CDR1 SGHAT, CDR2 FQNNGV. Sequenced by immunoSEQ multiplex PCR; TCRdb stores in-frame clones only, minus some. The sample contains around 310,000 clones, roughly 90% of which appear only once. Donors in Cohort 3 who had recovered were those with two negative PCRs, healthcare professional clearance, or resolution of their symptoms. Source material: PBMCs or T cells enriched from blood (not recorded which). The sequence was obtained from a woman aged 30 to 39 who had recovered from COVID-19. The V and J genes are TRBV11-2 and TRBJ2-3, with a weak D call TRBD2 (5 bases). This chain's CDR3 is CASSFSGEDTQYF. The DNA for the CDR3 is TGTGCCAGCAGCTTCTCTGGGGAGGATACGCAGTATTTT.